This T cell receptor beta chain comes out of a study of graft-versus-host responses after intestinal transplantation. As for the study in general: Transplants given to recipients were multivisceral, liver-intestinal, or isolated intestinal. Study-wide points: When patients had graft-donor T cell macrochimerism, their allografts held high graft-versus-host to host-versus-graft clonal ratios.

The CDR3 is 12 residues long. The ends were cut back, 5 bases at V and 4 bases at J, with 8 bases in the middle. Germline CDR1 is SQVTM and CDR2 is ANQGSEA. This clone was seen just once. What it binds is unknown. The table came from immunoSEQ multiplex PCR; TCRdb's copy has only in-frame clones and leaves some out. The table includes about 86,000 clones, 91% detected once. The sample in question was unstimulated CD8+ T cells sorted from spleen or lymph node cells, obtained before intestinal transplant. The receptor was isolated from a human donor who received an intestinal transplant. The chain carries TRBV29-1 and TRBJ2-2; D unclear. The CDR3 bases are TGCAGCGTTAGTCCGCGCACCGGGGAGCTGTTTTTT. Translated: CSVSPRTGELFF.